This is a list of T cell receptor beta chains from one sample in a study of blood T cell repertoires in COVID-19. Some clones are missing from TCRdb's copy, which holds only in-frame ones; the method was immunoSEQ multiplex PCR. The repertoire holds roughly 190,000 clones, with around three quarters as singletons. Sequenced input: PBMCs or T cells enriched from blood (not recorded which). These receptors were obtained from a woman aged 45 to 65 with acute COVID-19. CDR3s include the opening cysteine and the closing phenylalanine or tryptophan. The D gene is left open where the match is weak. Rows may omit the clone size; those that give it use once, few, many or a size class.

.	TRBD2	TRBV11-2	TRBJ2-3	TGTGCCAGCAGCTTACTAGCGGGGGGGAGCACAGATACGCAGTATTTT	CASSLLAGGSTDTQYF
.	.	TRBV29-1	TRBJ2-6	TGCAGCGTTCTTGGGGCGACGGGGGCCAACGTCCTGACTTTC	CSVLGATGANVLTF
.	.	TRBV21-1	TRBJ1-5	TGTGCCAGCAGCCGGCTCCAAGGGGTCCCGGGACAGGGGGCGGGGAGCAATCAGCCCCAGCATTTT	CASSRLQGVPGQGAGSNQPQHF
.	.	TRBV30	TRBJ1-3	TGTGCCTGCTCGGGGGGGAGCTCTGGAAACACCATATATTTT	CACSGGSSGNTIYF
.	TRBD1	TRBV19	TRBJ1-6	TGTGCCAGTAGGCCGGGACAGCAGAATTCACCCCTCCACTTT	CASRPGQQNSPLHF
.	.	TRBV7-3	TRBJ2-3	TGTGCCAGCAGCTTAGGTTTTTTGGGCTCCGAGGGAAGCAAGCAGTATTTT	CASSLGFLGSEGSKQYF
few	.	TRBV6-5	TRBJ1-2	TGTGCCAGCAGGCCACAGGGCCCCGGTAGCTACACCTTC	CASRPQGPGSYTF
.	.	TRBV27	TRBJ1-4	TGTGCCAGCAGTCTGGGGGCAGGTCCCACACTTATGGAAAAACTGTTTTTT	CASSLGAGPTLMEKLFF
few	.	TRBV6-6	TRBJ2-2	TGTGCCAGCACCTCCAACGGGGTGCCCACCGGGGAGCTGTTTTTT	CASTSNGVPTGELFF
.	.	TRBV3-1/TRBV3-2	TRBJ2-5	TGTGCCAGCAGCCAAGTGCGGGGGCCACAAGAGACCCAGTACTTC	CASSQVRGPQETQYF
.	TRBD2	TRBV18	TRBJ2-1	TGTGCCAGCTCACCTACGGGACTAGCGGGGGGAGTCGACAACAATGAGCAGTTCTTC	CASSPTGLAGGVDNNEQFF
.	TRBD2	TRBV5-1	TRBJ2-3	TGCGCCAGCAGCCTGGATGGGACTATGCCAGATACGCAGTATTTT	CASSLDGTMPDTQYF
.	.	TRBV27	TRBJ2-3	TGTGCCAGCAGTTTTGCGAGGGGGGGACCAGATACGCAGTATTTT	CASSFARGGPDTQYF
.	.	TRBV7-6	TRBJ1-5	TGTGCCAGCAGCTCACAGCCTTCAGGCAATCAGCCCCAGCATTTT	CASSSQPSGNQPQHF
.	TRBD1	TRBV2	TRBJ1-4	TGTGCCAGCAAGCGACAGGGAGAAAATGAAAAACTGTTTTTT	CASKRQGENEKLFF
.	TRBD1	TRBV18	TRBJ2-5	TGTGCCAGCTCACCGTCGCTGCGGGGACAGGGGGGCGAGACCCAGTACTTC	CASSPSLRGQGGETQYF
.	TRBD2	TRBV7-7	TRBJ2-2	TGTGCTAGCAGCTTGCAGCGGGGGGGCACCGGGGAGCTGTTTTTT	CASSLQRGGTGELFF
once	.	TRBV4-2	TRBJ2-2	TGTGCCAGCAGCCAAGATTGGGACACTTACACCGGGGAGCTGTTTTTT	CASSQDWDTYTGELFF
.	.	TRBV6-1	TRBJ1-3	TGTGCCAGCAGTGAGACAGGAGTCTCTGGAAACACCATATATTTT	CASSETGVSGNTIYF
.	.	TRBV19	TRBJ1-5	TGTGCCAGTAGTACACGGCTGAGGTCAGAGTCAGATAGCAATCAGCCCCAGCATTTT	CASSTRLRSESDSNQPQHF
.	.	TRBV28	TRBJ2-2	TGTGCCAGCACAATGACCGGGGAGCTGTTTTTT	CASTMTGELFF
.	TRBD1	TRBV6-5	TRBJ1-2	TGTGCCAGCAGTTATCTACAGGGGGCTTCAAACTATGGCTACACCTTC	CASSYLQGASNYGYTF
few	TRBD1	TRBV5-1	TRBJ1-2	TGCGCCAGCAGCCTGGACAGGGGGCAAGGCTACACCTTC	CASSLDRGQGYTF
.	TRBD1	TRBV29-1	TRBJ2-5	TGCAGCGTTGATCGACAGGGCGAGACCCAGTACTTC	CSVDRQGETQYF
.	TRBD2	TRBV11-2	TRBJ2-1	TGTGCCAGCAGCCAGGGGACTCACGGGACTAGCGGGGGTAATGAGCAGTTCTTC	CASSQGTHGTSGGNEQFF
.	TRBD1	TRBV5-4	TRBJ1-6	TGTGCCAGCAGCCAGACAGGGGTTAATTCACCCCTCCACTTT	CASSQTGVNSPLHF
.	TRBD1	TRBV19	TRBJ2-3	TGTGCCAGTAGCAGGGGACAGGGGCTATGGGGGCAGTATTTT	CASSRGQGLWGQYF
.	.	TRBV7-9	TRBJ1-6	TGTGCCAGCAGCTTTGTAACCTATAATTCACCCCTCCACTTT	CASSFVTYNSPLHF
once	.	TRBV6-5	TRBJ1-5	TGTGCCAGCAGTTCCGGGACATTAGAACATCAGCCCCAGCATTTT	CASSSGTLEHQPQHF
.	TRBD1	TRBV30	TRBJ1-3	TGTGCCTGGAGTGTAGGGGGACAGAGAAACACCATATATTTT	CAWSVGGQRNTIYF
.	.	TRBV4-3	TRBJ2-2	TGCGCCAGCAGCCAAGAGAGCCAGAACACCGGGGAGCTGTTTTTT	CASSQESQNTGELFF
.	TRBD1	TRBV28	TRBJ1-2	TGTGCCAGCGACGATCCCGGGACAGGGAACTATGGCTACACCTTC	CASDDPGTGNYGYTF
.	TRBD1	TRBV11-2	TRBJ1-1	TGTGCCAGCAGCTTCGGACAGGGGGCGCGGGGCACTGAAGCTTTCTTT	CASSFGQGARGTEAFF
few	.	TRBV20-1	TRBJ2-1	TGCAGTGCTGGTGGGGCTAGACAGACGGATGAGCAGTTCTTC	CSAGGARQTDEQFF
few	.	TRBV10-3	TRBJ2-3	TGTGCCATCAGTGGTGCGTGGGATACGCAGTATTTT	CAISGAWDTQYF
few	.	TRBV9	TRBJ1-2	TGTGCCAGCAGCGTAGGGGACCGGGCGGGACTATATGGCGGCTACACCTTC	CASSVGDRAGLYGGYTF
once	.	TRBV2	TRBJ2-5	TGTGCCAGCAGTGCGGTAGAAGAGACCCAGTACTTC	CASSAVEETQYF
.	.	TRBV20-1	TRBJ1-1	TGCAGTGCTAGTATTACTTTGAACACTGAAGCTTTCTTT	CSASITLNTEAFF
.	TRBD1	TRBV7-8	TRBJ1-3	TGTGCCAGCAGCTTAGGGACAGGGGGATCTGGAAACACCATATATTTT	CASSLGTGGSGNTIYF
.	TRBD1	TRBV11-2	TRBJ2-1	TGTGCCAGCAGCTTAGGAAACAGGGACAGGAGTGAGCAGTTCTTC	CASSLGNRDRSEQFF
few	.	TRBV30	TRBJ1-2	TGTGCCTGGAGTGCTCCCAGGGCTGGCTACACCTTC	CAWSAPRAGYTF
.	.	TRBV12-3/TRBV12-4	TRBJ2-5	TGTGCCAGCAGCCACGACGGGGAGACCCAGTACTTC	CASSHDGETQYF
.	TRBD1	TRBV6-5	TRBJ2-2	TGTGCCAGCAGATTGGGACAGGGAGACACCGGGGAGCTGTTTTTT	CASRLGQGDTGELFF
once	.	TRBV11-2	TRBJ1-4	TGTGCCAGCAGCAAACCAACCGGTGGACTGTTTTTT	CASSKPTGGLFF
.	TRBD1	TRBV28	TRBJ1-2	TGTGCCAGCAGTTCCGACAGGGGGTTCTATGGCTACACCTTC	CASSSDRGFYGYTF
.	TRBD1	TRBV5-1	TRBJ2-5	TGCGCCAGCAGCTTCTTAGGGACAGGGGGAGAGACCCAGTACTTC	CASSFLGTGGETQYF
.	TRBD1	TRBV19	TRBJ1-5	TGTGCCAGTAGTATCAGCCATTACGCGGACAGGGTGGTGGGTCAGCCCCAGCATTTT	CASSISHYADRVVGQPQHF
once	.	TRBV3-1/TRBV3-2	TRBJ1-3	TGTGCCAGCAGCCAATCCCCGAGAGGGTCTGGAAACACCATATATTTT	CASSQSPRGSGNTIYF
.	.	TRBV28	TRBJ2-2	TGTGCCAGCAGTGGACTGACCTTAACATCTCGAAACACCGGGGAGCTGTTTTTT	CASSGLTLTSRNTGELFF
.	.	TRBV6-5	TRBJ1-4	TGTGCCAGCAGTTACCGCGATAATAATGAAAAACTGTTTTTT	CASSYRDNNEKLFF
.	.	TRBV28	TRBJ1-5	TGTGCCAGCAGTCCGTCCGGGGGGAAAGGGACAAGGCAGCCCCAGCATTTT	CASSPSGGKGTRQPQHF
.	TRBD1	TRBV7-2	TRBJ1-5	TGTGCCAGCAGCCAAGGGACAGGGGGCAGTCAGCCCCAGCATTTT	CASSQGTGGSQPQHF
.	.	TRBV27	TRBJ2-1	TGTGCCAGCAGCCCAACCCCGAGCTCCTACAATGAGCAGTTCTTC	CASSPTPSSYNEQFF
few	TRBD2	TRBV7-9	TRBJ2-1	TGTGCCAGCCCTCCCGGACTAGCGGGGGGGCCGGGAGAGCAGTTCTTC	CASPPGLAGGPGEQFF
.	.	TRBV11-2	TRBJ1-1	TGTGCCAGCAGACTTACAGGAGCCAACACTGAAGCTTTCTTT	CASRLTGANTEAFF